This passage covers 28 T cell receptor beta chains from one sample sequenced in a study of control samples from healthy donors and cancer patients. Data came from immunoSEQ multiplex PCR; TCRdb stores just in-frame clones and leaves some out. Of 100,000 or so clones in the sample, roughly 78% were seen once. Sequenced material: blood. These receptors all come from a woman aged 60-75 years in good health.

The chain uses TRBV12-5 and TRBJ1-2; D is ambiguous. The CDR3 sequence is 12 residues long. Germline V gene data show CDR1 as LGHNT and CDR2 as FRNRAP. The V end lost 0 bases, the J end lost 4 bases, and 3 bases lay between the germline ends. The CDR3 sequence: CASGLVSYGYTF. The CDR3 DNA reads TGTGCTAGTGGTTTGGTGTCCTATGGCTACACCTTC.

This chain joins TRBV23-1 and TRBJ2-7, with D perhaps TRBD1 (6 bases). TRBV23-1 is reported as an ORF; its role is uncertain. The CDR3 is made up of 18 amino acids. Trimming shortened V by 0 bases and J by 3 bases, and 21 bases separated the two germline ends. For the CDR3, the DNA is TGCGCCAGCAGTCAATCTTCCACGGGGTACGGACAGCTCTACGAGCAGTACTTC. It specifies CASSQSSTGYGQLYEQYF.

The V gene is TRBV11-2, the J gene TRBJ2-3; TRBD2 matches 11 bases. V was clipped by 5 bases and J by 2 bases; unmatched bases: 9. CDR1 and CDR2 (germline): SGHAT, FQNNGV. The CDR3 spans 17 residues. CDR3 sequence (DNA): TGTGCCAGCAGCCTCATAGCGGGAGGGCCTATCACAGATACGCAGTATTTT. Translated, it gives CASSLIAGGPITDTQYF.

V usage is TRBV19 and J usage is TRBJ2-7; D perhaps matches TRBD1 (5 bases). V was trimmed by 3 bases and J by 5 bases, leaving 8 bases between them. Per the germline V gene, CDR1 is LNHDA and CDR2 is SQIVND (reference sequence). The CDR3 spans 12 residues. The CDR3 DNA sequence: TGTGCCAGTAGTATGCGCAGGGACGAGCAGTACTTC. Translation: CASSMRRDEQYF.

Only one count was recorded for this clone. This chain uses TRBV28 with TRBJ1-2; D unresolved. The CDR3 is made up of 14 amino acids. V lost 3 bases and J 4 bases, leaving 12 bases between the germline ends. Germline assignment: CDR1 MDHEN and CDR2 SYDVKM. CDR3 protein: CASSFGGSFYGYTF. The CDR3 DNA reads TGTGCCAGCAGTTTCGGCGGGAGCTTCTATGGCTACACCTTC.

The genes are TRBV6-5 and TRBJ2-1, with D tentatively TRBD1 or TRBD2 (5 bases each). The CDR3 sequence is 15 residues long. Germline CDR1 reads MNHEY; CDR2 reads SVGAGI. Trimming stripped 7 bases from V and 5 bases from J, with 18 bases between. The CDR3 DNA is TGTGCCAGCAAAAACGGGGCGCTAGTAGACAATGAGCAGTTCTTC. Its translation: CASKNGALVDNEQFF.

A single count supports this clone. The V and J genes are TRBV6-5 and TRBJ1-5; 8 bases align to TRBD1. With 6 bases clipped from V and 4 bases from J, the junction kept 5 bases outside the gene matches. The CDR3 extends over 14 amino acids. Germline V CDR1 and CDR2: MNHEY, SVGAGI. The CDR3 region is CASSAGQGNQPQHF. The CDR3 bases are TGTGCCAGCAGCGCCGGACAGGGAAATCAGCCCCAGCATTTT.

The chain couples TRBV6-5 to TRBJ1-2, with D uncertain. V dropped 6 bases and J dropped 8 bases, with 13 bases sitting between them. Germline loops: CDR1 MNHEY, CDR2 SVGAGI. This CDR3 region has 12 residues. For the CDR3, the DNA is TGTGCCAGCAGCCCCGGACTCTACGGCTACACCTTC. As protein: CASSPGLYGYTF.

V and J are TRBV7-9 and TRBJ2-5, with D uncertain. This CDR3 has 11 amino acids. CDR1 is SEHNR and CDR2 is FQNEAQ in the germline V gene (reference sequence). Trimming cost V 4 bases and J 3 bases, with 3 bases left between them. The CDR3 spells CASSSKETQYF. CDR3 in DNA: TGTGCCAGCAGCTCGAAAGAGACCCAGTACTTC. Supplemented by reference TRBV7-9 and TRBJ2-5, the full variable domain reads DTGVSQNPRHKITKRGQNVTFRCDPISEHNRLYWYRQTLGQGPEFLTYFQNEAQLEKSRLLSDRFSAERPKGSFSTLEIQRTEQGDSAMYLCASSSKETQYFGPGTRLLVL.

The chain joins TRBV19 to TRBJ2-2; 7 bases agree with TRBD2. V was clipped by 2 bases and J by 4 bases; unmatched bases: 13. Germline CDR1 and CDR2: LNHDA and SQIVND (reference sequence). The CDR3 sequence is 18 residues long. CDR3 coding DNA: TGTGCCAGTAGTATAAGCGCGGGCGGGAGCTTCGGCACCGGGGAGCTGTTTTTT. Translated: CASSISAGGSFGTGELFF.

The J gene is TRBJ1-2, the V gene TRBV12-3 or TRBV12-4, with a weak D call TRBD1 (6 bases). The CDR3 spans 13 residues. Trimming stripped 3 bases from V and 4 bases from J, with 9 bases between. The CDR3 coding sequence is TGTGCCAGCAGTTTCGACAGGAGCTATGGCTACACCTTC. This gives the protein CASSFDRSYGYTF.

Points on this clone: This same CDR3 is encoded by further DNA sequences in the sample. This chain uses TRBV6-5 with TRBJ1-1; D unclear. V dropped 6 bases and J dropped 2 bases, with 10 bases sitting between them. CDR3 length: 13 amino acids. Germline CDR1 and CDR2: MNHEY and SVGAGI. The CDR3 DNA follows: TGTGCCAGCAGCCGACTAGGAAACACTGAAGCTTTCTTT. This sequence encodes CASSRLGNTEAFF.

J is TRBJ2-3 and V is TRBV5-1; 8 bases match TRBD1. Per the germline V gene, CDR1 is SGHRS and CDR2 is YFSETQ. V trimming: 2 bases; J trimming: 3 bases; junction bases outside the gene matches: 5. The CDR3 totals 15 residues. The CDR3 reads CASSFPGTGTDTQYF. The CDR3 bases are TGCGCCAGCAGCTTCCCCGGGACAGGTACAGATACGCAGTATTTT.

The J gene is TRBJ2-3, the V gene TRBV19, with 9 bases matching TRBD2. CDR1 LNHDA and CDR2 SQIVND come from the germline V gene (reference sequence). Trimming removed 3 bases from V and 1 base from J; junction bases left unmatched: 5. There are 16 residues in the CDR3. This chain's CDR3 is CASSIGTSSRTDTQYF. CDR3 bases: TGTGCCAGTAGTATCGGGACTAGCAGCCGCACAGATACGCAGTATTTT.

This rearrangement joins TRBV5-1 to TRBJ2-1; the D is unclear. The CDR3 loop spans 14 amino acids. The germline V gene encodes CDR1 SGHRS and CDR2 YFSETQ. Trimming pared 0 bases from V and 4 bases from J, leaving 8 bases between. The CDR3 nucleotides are TGCGCCAGCAGCTTGGCGCAGGTTTACAATGAGCAGTTCTTC. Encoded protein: CASSLAQVYNEQFF.

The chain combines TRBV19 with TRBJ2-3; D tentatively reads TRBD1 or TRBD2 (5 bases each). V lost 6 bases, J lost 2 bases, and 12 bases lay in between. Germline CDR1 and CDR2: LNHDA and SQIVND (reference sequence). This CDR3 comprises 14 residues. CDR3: CASSFGAHTDTQYF. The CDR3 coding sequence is TGTGCCAGTAGCTTCGGGGCACACACAGATACGCAGTATTTT.

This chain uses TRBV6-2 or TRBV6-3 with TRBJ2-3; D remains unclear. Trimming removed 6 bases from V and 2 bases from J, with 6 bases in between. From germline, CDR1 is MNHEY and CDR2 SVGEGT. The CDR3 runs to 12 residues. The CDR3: CASSLYTDTQYF. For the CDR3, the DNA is TGTGCCAGCAGCCTATACACAGATACGCAGTATTTT.

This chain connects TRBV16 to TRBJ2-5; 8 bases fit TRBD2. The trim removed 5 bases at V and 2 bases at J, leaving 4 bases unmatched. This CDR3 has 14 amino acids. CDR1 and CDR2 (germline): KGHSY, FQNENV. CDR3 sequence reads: CASSATSGQETQYF. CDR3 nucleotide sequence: TGTGCCAGCAGCGCCACTAGCGGTCAAGAGACCCAGTACTTC.

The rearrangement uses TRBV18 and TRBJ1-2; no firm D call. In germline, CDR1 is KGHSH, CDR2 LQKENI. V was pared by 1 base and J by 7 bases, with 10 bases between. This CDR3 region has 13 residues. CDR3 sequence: CASSPLELTGYTF. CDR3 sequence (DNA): TGTGCCAGCTCACCACTAGAGCTCACTGGCTACACCTTC. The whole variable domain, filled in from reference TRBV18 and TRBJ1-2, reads NAGVMQNPRHLVRRRGQEARLRCSPMKGHSHVYWYRQLPEEGLKFMVYLQKENIIDESGMPKERFSAEFPKEGPSILRIQQVVRGDSAAYFCASSPLELTGYTFGSGTRLTVV.

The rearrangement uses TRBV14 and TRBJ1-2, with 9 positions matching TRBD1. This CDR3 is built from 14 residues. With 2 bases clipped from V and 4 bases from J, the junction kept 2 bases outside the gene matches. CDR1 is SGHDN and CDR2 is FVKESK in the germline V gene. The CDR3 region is CASSQTGGVYGYTF. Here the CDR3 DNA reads TGTGCCAGCAGCCAAACAGGGGGCGTCTATGGCTACACCTTC.

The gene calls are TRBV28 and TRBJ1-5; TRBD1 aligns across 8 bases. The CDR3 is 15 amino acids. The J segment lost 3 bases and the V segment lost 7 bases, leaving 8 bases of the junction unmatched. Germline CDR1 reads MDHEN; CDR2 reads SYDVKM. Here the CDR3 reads CASTLADRDNQPQHF. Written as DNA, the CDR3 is TGTGCCAGCACCTTGGCGGACAGGGACAATCAGCCCCAGCATTTT. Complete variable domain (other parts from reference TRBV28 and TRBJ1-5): DVKVTQSSRYLVKRTGEKVFLECVQDMDHENMFWYRQDPGLGLRLIYFSYDVKMKEKGDIPEGYSVSREKKERFSLILESASTNQTSMYLCASTLADRDNQPQHFGDGTRLSIL.

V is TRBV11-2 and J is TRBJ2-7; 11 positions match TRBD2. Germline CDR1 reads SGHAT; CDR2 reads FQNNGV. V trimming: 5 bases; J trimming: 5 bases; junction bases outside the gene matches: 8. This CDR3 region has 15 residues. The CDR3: CASSLTSGSFHEQYF. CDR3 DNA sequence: TGTGCCAGCAGCCTTACTAGCGGGAGCTTCCACGAGCAGTACTTC.

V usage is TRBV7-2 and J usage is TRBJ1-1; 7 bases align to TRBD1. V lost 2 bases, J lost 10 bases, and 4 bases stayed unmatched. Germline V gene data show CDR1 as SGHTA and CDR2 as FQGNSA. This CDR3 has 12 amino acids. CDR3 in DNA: TGTGCCAGCAGCTTAACAGGGGTGGCAGCTTTCTTT. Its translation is CASSLTGVAAFF.

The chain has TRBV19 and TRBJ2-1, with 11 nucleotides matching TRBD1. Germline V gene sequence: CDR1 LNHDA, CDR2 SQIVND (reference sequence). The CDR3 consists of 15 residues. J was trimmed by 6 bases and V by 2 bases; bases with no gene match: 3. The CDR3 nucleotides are TGTGCCAGTAGTATATGGACAGGGGGCGGCAATGAGCAGTTCTTC. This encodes CASSIWTGGGNEQFF.

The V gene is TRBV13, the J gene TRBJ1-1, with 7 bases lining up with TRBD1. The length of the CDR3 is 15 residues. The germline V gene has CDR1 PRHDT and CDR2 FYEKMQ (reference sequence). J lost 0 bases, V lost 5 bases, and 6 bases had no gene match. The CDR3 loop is CASSRQGLLNTEAFF. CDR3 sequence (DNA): TGTGCCAGCAGCCGACAGGGTTTGTTGAACACTGAAGCTTTCTTT.

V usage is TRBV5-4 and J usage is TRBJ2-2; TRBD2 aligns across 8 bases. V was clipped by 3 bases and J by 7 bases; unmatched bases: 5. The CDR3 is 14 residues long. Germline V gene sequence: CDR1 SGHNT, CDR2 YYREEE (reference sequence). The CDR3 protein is CASSSASGFGELFF. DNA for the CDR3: TGTGCCAGCAGCTCGGCTAGCGGGTTCGGGGAGCTGTTTTTT.

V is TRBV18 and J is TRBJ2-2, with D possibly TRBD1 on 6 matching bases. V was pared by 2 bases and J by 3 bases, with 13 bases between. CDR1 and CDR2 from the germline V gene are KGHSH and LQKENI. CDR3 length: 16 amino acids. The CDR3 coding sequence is TGTGCCAGCTCACCAGGCGCAGGGGCGGACACCGGGGAGCTGTTTTTT. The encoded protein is CASSPGAGADTGELFF.

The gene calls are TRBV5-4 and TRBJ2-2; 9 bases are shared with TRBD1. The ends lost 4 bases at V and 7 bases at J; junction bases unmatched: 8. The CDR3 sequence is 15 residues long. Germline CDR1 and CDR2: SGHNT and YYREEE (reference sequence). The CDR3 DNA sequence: TGTGCCAGCAGCCCCGGGGACAGGGTAAACGGGGAGCTGTTTTTT. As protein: CASSPGDRVNGELFF. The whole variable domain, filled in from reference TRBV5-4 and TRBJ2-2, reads ETGVTQSPTHLIKTRGQQVTLRCSSQSGHNTVSWYQQALGQGPQFIFQYYREEENGRGNFPPRFSGLQFPNYSSELNVNALELDDSALYLCASSPGDRVNGELFFGEGSRLTVL.